The 13 T cell receptor beta chains presented below share a single source sample, sequenced in a study of blood T cell repertoires in COVID-19. Assay: immunoSEQ multiplex PCR; the TCRdb copy retains only in-frame clones and omits some. This table has 200,000 or so clones, approximately 83% appearing once. Sequenced input: PBMCs or T cells enriched from blood (not recorded which). The receptors were sampled from a woman in her forties with acute COVID-19.

The chain joins TRBV28 to TRBJ2-1, with 9 bases fitting TRBD1. V was clipped by 5 bases and J by 4 bases; unmatched bases: 3. The CDR3 has 14 residues. Germline lookup yields CDR1 MDHEN and CDR2 SYDVKM. In nucleotides, the CDR3 is TGTGCCAGCAGTACAGGGGGCCCTTACAATGAGCAGTTCTTC. It codes for CASSTGGPYNEQFF.

The V gene is TRBV12-3 or TRBV12-4, the J gene TRBJ2-1; D uncertain. The CDR3 is 13 residues long. V was cut by 2 bases and J by 9 bases, with 11 bases left in between. CDR3 amino acids: CASSLQRITEQFF. For the CDR3, the DNA is TGTGCCAGCAGTTTACAGAGGATAACTGAGCAGTTCTTC.

The chain joins TRBV10-2 to TRBJ2-7; a weak D match, TRBD1 (6 bases). CDR1 is WSHSY, CDR2 SAAADI, per germline. The CDR3 sequence is 13 residues long. The V end lost 4 bases, the J end lost 5 bases, and 12 bases lay between the germline ends. The CDR3 DNA reads as TGCGCCAGCAGTGTTACAGGGTCCCACGAGCAGTACTTC. This translates into CASSVTGSHEQYF.

The rearrangement links TRBV7-8 to TRBJ1-1, with 8 bases identical to TRBD1. V gave up 3 bases and J gave up 4 bases; unmatched junction bases: 4. This CDR3 region has 14 residues. Germline loops: CDR1 SGHVS, CDR2 FQNEAQ. The CDR3 region has the DNA TGTGCCAGCAGCTTTCAGGGGGCGGTCACTGAAGCTTTCTTT. It is translated as CASSFQGAVTEAFF.

The genes are TRBV11-3 and TRBJ1-2; TRBD1 aligns across 9 bases. This CDR3 region has 14 residues. V dropped 5 bases and J dropped 7; count of bases not matched to a gene: 8. From germline, CDR1 is SGHNT and CDR2 YENEEA. The CDR3 DNA sequence: TGTGCCAGCAGCATTAAAGACAGGGGGGTTGGCTACACCTTC. It specifies CASSIKDRGVGYTF.

The chain employs TRBV18 and TRBJ2-5; D is perhaps TRBD2 (5 bases). Germline V gene data show CDR1 as KGHSH and CDR2 as LQKENI. The ends were cut back, 4 bases at V and 5 bases at J, with 11 bases in the middle. The CDR3 loop spans 13 amino acids. DNA for the CDR3: TGTGCCAGCTCACTCAGGTGGGAGGAGACCCAGTACTTC. This encodes CASSLRWEETQYF.

This clone has more than one count but fewer than ten. The chain recombines TRBV24-1 with TRBJ2-1; possible D gene TRBD2, 6 bases. Trimming stripped 6 bases from V and 5 bases from J, with 16 bases between. This CDR3 spans 15 amino acids. In germline, CDR1 is KGHDR, CDR2 SFDVKD. The CDR3 region is CATSPTGTGDNEQFF. CDR3 nucleotides: TGTGCCACCAGTCCCACCGGGACTGGGGACAATGAGCAGTTCTTC.

The J gene is TRBJ2-5, the V gene TRBV18; D is ambiguous. CDR3 length: 14 residues. Germline values: CDR1 KGHSH, CDR2 LQKENI. V lost 4 bases to trimming and J lost 8 bases, with 17 bases between them. CDR3 sequence: CASSLDTELATQYF. The CDR3 DNA follows: TGTGCCAGCTCACTCGACACCGAGCTGGCAACCCAGTACTTC.

The chain uses TRBV5-6 and TRBJ1-2; D unresolved. V lost 2 bases and J lost 5, with 10 bases in between. There are 13 residues in the CDR3. Germline CDR1 SGHDT, CDR2 YYEEEE. CDR3 in amino acids: CASSFWQEYGYTF. In nucleotides, the CDR3 is TGTGCCAGCAGCTTCTGGCAGGAATATGGCTACACCTTC.

This chain joins TRBV3-1 (or the pseudogene TRBV3-2) and TRBJ2-5; D gene unclear. V gave up 0 bases and J gave up 5 bases, with 7 bases separating them. Germline values: CDR1 LGHDT, CDR2 YNNKEL (reference sequence). The CDR3 is 13 residues long. CDR3 residues: CASSQDSVETQYF. The DNA of the CDR3 is TGTGCCAGCAGCCAAGATTCAGTGGAGACCCAGTACTTC.

The chain uses TRBV6-1 and TRBJ1-5; TRBD1 might be the D (5 bases). CDR1 is MNHNS and CDR2 is SASEGT in the germline V gene. This CDR3 is built from 16 residues. Trimming removed 2 bases at V and 11 bases at J, with 22 bases between. In DNA form, the CDR3 reads TGTGCCAGCAGTGAAAGTGTGCTCAGGGTCACCGGAGCCCAGCATTTT. Its protein product is CASSESVLRVTGAQHF.

This clone was observed a single time. The chain employs TRBV6-2 or TRBV6-3 and TRBJ1-1; no firm D call. Trimming took off 2 bases at V and 5 bases at J, with 9 bases between the two ends. Per germline, CDR1 MNHEY and CDR2 SVGEGT. This CDR3 has 13 residues. The CDR3 DNA is TGTGCCAGCAGTTACGAGGGCAATACTGAAGCTTTCTTT. It specifies CASSYEGNTEAFF.

This clone was recorded once. The rearrangement links TRBV7-6 to TRBJ2-5; TRBD2 might be the D (5 bases). Germline assignment: CDR1 SGHVS and CDR2 FNYEAQ. Trimming pared 2 bases from V and 3 bases from J, leaving 7 bases between. CDR3 size: 13 residues. CDR3 sequence reads: CASSLFGKETQYF. The CDR3, as DNA: TGTGCCAGCAGCTTATTCGGGAAAGAGACCCAGTACTTC.